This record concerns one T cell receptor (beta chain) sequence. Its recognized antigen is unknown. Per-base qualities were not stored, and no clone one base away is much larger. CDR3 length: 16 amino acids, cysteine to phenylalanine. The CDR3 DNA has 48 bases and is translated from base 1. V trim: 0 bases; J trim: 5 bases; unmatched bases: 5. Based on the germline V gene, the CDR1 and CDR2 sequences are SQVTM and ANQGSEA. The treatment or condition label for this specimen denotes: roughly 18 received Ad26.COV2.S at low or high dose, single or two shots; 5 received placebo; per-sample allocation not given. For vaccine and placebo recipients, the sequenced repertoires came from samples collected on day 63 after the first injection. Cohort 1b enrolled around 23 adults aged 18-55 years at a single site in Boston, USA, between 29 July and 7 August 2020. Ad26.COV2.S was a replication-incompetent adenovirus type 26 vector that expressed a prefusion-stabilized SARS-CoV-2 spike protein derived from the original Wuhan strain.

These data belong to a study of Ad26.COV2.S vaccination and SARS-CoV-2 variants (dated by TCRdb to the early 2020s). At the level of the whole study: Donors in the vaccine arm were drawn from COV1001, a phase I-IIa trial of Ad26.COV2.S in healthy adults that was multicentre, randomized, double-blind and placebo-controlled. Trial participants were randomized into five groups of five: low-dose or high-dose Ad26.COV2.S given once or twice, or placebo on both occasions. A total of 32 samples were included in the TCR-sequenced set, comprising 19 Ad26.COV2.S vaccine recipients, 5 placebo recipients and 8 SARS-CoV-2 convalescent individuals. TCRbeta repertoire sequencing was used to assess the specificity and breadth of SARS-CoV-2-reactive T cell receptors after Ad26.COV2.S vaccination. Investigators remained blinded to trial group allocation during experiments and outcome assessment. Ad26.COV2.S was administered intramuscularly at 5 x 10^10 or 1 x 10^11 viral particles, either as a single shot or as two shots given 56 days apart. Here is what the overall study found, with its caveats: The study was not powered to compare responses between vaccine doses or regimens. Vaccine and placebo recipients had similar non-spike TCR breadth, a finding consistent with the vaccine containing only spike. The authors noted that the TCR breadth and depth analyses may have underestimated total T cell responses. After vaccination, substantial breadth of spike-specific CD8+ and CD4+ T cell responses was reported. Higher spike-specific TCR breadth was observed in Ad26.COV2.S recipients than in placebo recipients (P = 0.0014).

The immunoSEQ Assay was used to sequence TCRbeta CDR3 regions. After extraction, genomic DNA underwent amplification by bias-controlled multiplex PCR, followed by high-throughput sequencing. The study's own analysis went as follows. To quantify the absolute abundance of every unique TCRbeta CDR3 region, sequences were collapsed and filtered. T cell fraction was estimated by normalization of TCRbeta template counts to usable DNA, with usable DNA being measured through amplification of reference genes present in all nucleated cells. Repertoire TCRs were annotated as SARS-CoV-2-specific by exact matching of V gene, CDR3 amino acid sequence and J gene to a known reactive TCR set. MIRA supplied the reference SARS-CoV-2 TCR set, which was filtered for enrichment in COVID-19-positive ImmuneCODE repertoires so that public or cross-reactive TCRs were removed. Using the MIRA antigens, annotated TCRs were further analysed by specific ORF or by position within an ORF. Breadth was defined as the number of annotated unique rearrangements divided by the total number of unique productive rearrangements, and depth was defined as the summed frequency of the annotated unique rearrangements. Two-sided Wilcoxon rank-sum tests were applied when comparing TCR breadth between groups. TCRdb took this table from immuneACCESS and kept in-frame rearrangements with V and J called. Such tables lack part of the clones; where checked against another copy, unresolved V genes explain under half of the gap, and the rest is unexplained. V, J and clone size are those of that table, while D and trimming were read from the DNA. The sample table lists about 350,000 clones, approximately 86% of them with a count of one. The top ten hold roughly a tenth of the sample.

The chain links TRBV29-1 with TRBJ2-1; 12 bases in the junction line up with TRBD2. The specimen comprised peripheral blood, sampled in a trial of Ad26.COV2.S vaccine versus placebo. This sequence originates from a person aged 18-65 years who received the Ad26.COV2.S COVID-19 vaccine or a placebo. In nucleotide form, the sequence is TGCAGCGTTGAAGAGCTAGCGGGGGGGAATCACAATGAGCAGTTCTTC. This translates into CSVEELAGGNHNEQFF.